This section outlines one T cell receptor beta chain sequence together with its context. What it binds is unknown. The sample comes from a study of T-cell memory formation after mild COVID-19. Overall study context: Largely donor-specific sequence clusters came from a couple of donors. Findings of the study overall: Detection of some responders pre-infection suggested pre-existing cross-reactive memory T cells participated. Contracting clones from day 15 to 85 had balanced CD4/CD8; later expanders favoured CD4+.

Trimming cost V 6 bases and J 9 bases; bases outside gene matches: 10. Germline values: CDR1 SEHNR, CDR2 FQNEAQ (reference sequence). CDR3 length equals 16 residues. TCRdb processed the 5' RACE reads anew with MiXCR; each CDR3 protein has one entry. Altogether approximately 290,000 distinct CDR3 sequences are present, roughly 15% being singletons, with the ten largest covering 22%. The rearrangement links TRBV7-9 to TRBJ2-1, with 14 bases matching TRBD2. The sequenced material came from PBMCs or a T cell subset sorted from them (not recorded which). The sequence derives from a man aged 18 to 29 who had mild COVID-19 (a few samples of this study predate the infection). Cell type and time point are not known. CDR3 sequence: CASSPGGLAGVTEQFF. CDR3 DNA sequence: TGTGCCAGCAGTCCGGGGGGACTAGCGGGGGTCACTGAGCAGTTCTTC.